This is a list of T cell receptor beta chains from one sample in a study of human thymus T cells. TCRdb keeps only in-frame clones here, not all; method: immunoSEQ multiplex PCR. The sample contains roughly 120,000 clones, around 94% of which appear only once. What was sequenced was thymus tissue. The receptors were sampled from a boy under two years old with a congenital heart defect but otherwise immunologically healthy. CDR3s include the opening cysteine and the closing phenylalanine or tryptophan. The order of the fields is CDR3 protein, V gene.

CDR3: CASRLAMGLSNTGELFF
V: TRBV12-2

CDR3: CASSQSLSGTPNEQFF
V: TRBV23-1

CDR3: CAVRGSNTGELFF
V: TRBV25-1

CDR3: CASSVGGGGTDTQYF
V: TRBV9

CDR3: CASSIDQGNNGYTF
V: TRBV19

CDR3: CASSALAGGLTGELFF
V: TRBV6-4

CDR3: CASSLAGPSNTEAFF
V: TRBV5-1

CDR3: CASSTRGQDTEAFF
V: TRBV28

CDR3: CAGGTGTGGTGELFF
V: TRBV6-1

CDR3: CASSTQPGQARHGYTF
V: TRBV5-4

CDR3: CAWRPPGGWQGLGGSYNEQFF
V: TRBV30

CDR3: CASSWTADSYEQYF
V: TRBV5-1

CDR3: CSVARESGYGYTF
V: TRBV29-1

CDR3: CASTSNAGAEAFF
V: TRBV2

CDR3: CASSLRESTDTQYF
V: TRBV27

CDR3: CASSHLRGGYTF
V: TRBV4-3

CDR3: CASSSRSGLAGGPRETQYF
V: TRBV5-6

CDR3: CASSLGGKSSYNSPLHF
V: TRBV11-3

CDR3: CASSLDGHQETQYF
V: TRBV28

CDR3: CASSERSKQFF
V: TRBV4-1

CDR3: CASSPIPTRTDTQYF
V: TRBV4-3

CDR3: CASSPPKGGVVVTGELFF
V: TRBV7-9

CDR3: CASSWAGEQFF
V: TRBV5-6

CDR3: CASSGLAGANVLTF
V: TRBV2

CDR3: CASSSQAGGAYTEAFF
V: TRBV6-5

CDR3: CASTENLNTEAFF
V: TRBV10-2

CDR3: CASSDAGMAYEQYF
V: TRBV25-1

CDR3: CASSESEDAGLDEQFF
V: TRBV10-2

CDR3: CASSLVCAGGQQETQYF
V: TRBV7-6

CDR3: CASSYSWRANTGELFF
V: TRBV6-5

CDR3: CASSVGKQETQYF
V: TRBV9

CDR3: CASSFPSAWGEKLFF
V: TRBV7-9

CDR3: CASSPPTSGGQDETQYF
V: TRBV7-2

CDR3: CASSIFRGSYEQYF
V: TRBV19

CDR3: CASSVGRGGAIDTQYF
V: TRBV9

CDR3: CASNISYLRGLARVDTQYF
V: TRBV2

CDR3: CASRVGTDYEQYF
V: TRBV6-1

CDR3: CASSPVGDSSYNEQFF
V: TRBV5-1

CDR3: CASSLEGTDSNQPQHF
V: TRBV5-5

CDR3: CAIGDDTQYF
V: TRBV10-3

CDR3: CASSQERYRDRGVDTQYF
V: TRBV4-3

CDR3: CASRDRLYDEQFF
V: TRBV19

CDR3: CASSEIRVGETQYF
V: TRBV6-1

CDR3: CASSLVPGRNEQFF
V: TRBV5-1

CDR3: CASSGDSLDTEAFF
V: TRBV7-6

CDR3: CASSFGDRLLYFDQPQHF
V: TRBV5-8

CDR3: CATSRDLLGVQYGNEQFF
V: TRBV15

CDR3: CASSQSLAGGPVHEQYF
V: TRBV4-3

CDR3: CASSWTADNSPLHF
V: TRBV18

CDR3: CASSEYGTSTDTQYF
V: TRBV2

CDR3: CASSPLVHTF
V: TRBV7-6

CDR3: CASSQGLAGGPGMETQYF
V: TRBV2

CDR3: CASSPVGHLPGNYGYTF
V: TRBV18

CDR3: CASSGNREEDTGELFF
V: TRBV10-1

CDR3: CASSVGGGAGELFF
V: TRBV9